This passage covers 32 T cell receptor beta chains from one sample sequenced in a study of shared clonotypes between healthy human individuals (dated by TCRdb to the early 2020s). For the CD8 naive samples, CD45RO-negative cells were positively selected for CCR7, yielding a CD45RA+CCR7+ population from which TemRA cells were excluded. The method behind the library was the immunoSEQ multiplex PCR assay. The source is immuneACCESS, and TCRdb retained only in-frame sequences with V and J called. Part of the clones is not carried over; for the studies checked, unresolved V genes explain less than half of this, and the remainder is unexplained. For this sample there are hundreds of thousands of clones; roughly 98% appear just once. The top ten hold 0.3% of the sample. Source material: naive CD8+ T cells sorted from blood. Interpreted using the paper, the cell subset or site label stands for: CD45RA+CCR7+. The receptors derive from a man aged 25 to 45 in good health.

The chain employs TRBV11-1 and TRBJ1-1; the match to TRBD1 covers 10 bases. Germline values: CDR1 SGHAT, CDR2 FQDESV (reference sequence). The CDR3 spans 17 residues. Trimming cost V 5 bases and J 3 bases; bases outside gene matches: 12. The CDR3, as DNA: TGTGCCAGCAGCGCATCAACGGACAGGGGGTTGTACACTGAAGCTTTCTTT. Its protein product is CASSASTDRGLYTEAFF.

The CDR3 protein is CASSFPRQDEQYF. The CDR3, as DNA: TGTGCCAGCAGTTTCCCCAGACAGGACGAGCAGTACTTC. The chain couples TRBV28 to TRBJ2-7; a weak D match, TRBD1 (6 bases). The CDR3 is made up of 13 amino acids. V was cut by 3 bases and J by 5 bases, with 11 bases left in between. Germline CDR1 MDHEN, CDR2 SYDVKM. The full variable domain, completed using reference TRBV28 and TRBJ2-7, is DVKVTQSSRYLVKRTGEKVFLECVQDMDHENMFWYRQDPGLGLRLIYFSYDVKMKEKGDIPEGYSVSREKKERFSLILESASTNQTSMYLCASSFPRQDEQYFGPGTRLTVT.

The chain employs TRBV7-2 and TRBJ2-3; D unclear. Germline V gives CDR1 SGHTA, CDR2 FQGNSA. Trimming left V 0 bases short and J 0 bases short, with 4 bases between. This CDR3 comprises 14 residues. The CDR3 region is CASSLADSTDTQYF. In DNA form, the CDR3 reads TGTGCCAGCAGCTTAGCCGACAGCACAGATACGCAGTATTTT.

The CDR3 is CASSSHLAGGQKETQYF. As DNA, the CDR3 is TGTGCCAGCAGTTCCCACCTAGCGGGAGGGCAAAAGGAGACCCAGTACTTC. The chain joins TRBV28 to TRBJ2-5, with 12 positions matching TRBD2. The CDR3 sequence is 17 residues long. Germline CDR1 reads MDHEN; CDR2 reads SYDVKM. The ends lost 4 bases at V and 5 bases at J; junction bases unmatched: 11.

The chain uses TRBV5-4 and TRBJ2-3; 8 bases fit TRBD1. The germline V gene has CDR1 SGHNT and CDR2 YYREEE (reference sequence). J lost 4 bases, V lost 4 bases, and 8 bases had no gene match. The CDR3 spans 15 residues. Here the CDR3 DNA reads TGTGCCAGCAGCCCGGATGGACAGGGAGCAGATACGCAGTATTTT. This codes for CASSPDGQGADTQYF.

The genes are TRBV30 and TRBJ1-2; 10 nucleotides line up with TRBD1. The CDR3 runs 16 residues. The junction had 12 bases not matched to a gene; V was cut back by 3 bases and J by 5 bases. Germline CDR1 GTSNPN, CDR2 SVGIG (reference sequence). Here the CDR3 DNA reads TGTGCCTGGAGAGATATTAACCGGGACAGGGGATATGGCTACACCTTC. Its translation is CAWRDINRDRGYGYTF.

With respect to this clone: Other DNA sequences in this specimen translate into the identical CDR3. The chain couples TRBV11-3 to TRBJ2-7; D remains unclear. The CDR3 length is 13 residues. The ends were cut back, 1 base at V and 1 base at J, with 5 bases in the middle. Germline V gene lookup returns CDR1 SGHNT and CDR2 YENEEA. In DNA form, the CDR3 reads TGTGCCAGCAGCTTAGGACCTTCCTACGAGCAGTACTTC. Protein product: CASSLGPSYEQYF.

The J gene is TRBJ1-2, the V gene TRBV7-6, with D tentatively TRBD1 (6 bases). Between the trimmed V and J ends, which lost 4 bases and 6 bases, there was a span of 18 bases. The CDR3 loop spans 15 amino acids. Germline assignment: CDR1 SGHVS and CDR2 FNYEAQ. The CDR3 here is CASSSQDRQGNGYTF. In DNA, the CDR3 is TGTGCCAGCAGCTCCCAGGACCGGCAGGGGAATGGCTACACCTTC.

The CDR3 protein is CASITGSSYNEQFF. In nucleotides, the CDR3 is TGTGCCAGCATTACAGGGAGCTCCTACAATGAGCAGTTCTTC. The chain carries TRBV5-7 and TRBJ2-1; weak D call: TRBD1 (6 bases). TRBV5-7 is an open reading frame whose function is uncertain. V was cut by 6 bases and J by 0 bases, with 10 bases left in between. The CDR3 runs 14 residues.

The chain employs TRBV9 and TRBJ2-2, with D uncertain. This CDR3 comprises 13 residues. Per the germline V gene, CDR1 is SGDLS and CDR2 is YYNGEE. Trimming removed 1 base at V and 4 bases at J, with 5 bases between. The CDR3 is CASSVSGTGELFF. The CDR3 coding sequence is TGTGCCAGCAGCGTATCGGGCACCGGGGAGCTGTTTTTT. Full variable domain (missing parts from reference TRBV9 and TRBJ2-2): DSGVTQTPKHLITATGQRVTLRCSPRSGDLSVYWYQQSLDQGLQFLIQYYNGEERAKGNILERFSAQQFPDLHSELNLSSLELGDSALYFCASSVSGTGELFFGEGSRLTVL.

The rearrangement joins TRBV5-1 to TRBJ2-1, with 10 bases lining up with TRBD2. This CDR3 comprises 15 residues. The germline gives CDR1 SGHRS, CDR2 YFSETQ. The J segment lost 7 bases and the V segment lost 1 base, leaving 5 bases of the junction unmatched. The CDR3 sequence: CASSLTSGTSNEQFF. The CDR3 DNA reads TGCGCCAGCAGCTTGACTAGCGGGACATCAAATGAGCAGTTCTTC.

The CDR3 nucleotides are TGTGCCAGCAGCCAAGCATTTCAAATCTGGGGACCTCGTCTTCGGGAGCAGTTCTTC. It encodes CASSQAFQIWGPRLREQFF. The chain employs TRBV14 and TRBJ2-1, with D possibly called TRBD1 or TRBD2 (5 bases each). The CDR3 totals 19 residues. The germline gives CDR1 SGHDN, CDR2 FVKESK. Trimming stripped 1 base from V and 10 bases from J, with 29 bases between.

V and J are TRBV13 and TRBJ2-1; a possible D gene is TRBD1 (6 bases). There are 13 residues in the CDR3. Deletions cut 5 bases from V and 12 bases from J, with 17 bases between. Germline loops: CDR1 PRHDT, CDR2 FYEKMQ (reference sequence). CDR3 loop: CASSIDRPGGQFF. CDR3 bases: TGTGCCAGCAGCATAGACAGGCCCGGTGGGCAGTTCTTC.

This CDR3 is CASSLDRDPQETQYF. In nucleotides, the CDR3 is TGCGCCAGCAGCCTGGACAGGGATCCCCAAGAGACCCAGTACTTC. This sequence joins TRBV4-1 and TRBJ2-5, with TRBD1 matching over 8 bases. Per germline, CDR1 MGHRA and CDR2 YSYEKL. This CDR3 has 15 amino acids. J was trimmed by 1 base and V by 4 bases; bases with no gene match: 5.

V usage is TRBV4-1 and J usage is TRBJ2-7; D gene ambiguous. V gave up 1 base and J gave up 3 bases, with 13 bases separating them. Germline assignment: CDR1 MGHRA and CDR2 YSYEKL. CDR3 length equals 15 residues. The CDR3, as DNA: TGCGCCAGCAGCCAAGTTGCAGACAACTACTACGAGCAGTACTTC. Its protein product is CASSQVADNYYEQYF.

The chain recombines TRBV7-9 with TRBJ2-3; 14 bases align to TRBD2. CDR1 is SEHNR, CDR2 FQNEAQ, per germline (reference sequence). J was trimmed by 4 bases and V by 1 base; bases with no gene match: 4. The CDR3 spans 17 residues. The CDR3 DNA sequence: TGTGCCAGCAGCTTAGGGGGACTAGCGGGAGTTTCAGATACGCAGTATTTT. It yields the protein CASSLGGLAGVSDTQYF.

The J gene is TRBJ1-1, the V gene TRBV2; tentatively, D is TRBD1 (6 bases). The CDR3 is 14 residues long. V was pared by 6 bases and J by 4 bases, with 15 bases between. The germline CDR1 and CDR2 sequences are SNHLY and FYNNEI. The CDR3 DNA reads as TGTGCCAGCAGACCGATCCTGGACAGCACTGAAGCTTTCTTT. It codes for CASRPILDSTEAFF.

The V gene is TRBV7-9, the J gene TRBJ1-3; the D is unclear. Germline loops: CDR1 SEHNR, CDR2 FQNEAQ (reference sequence). Deletions cut 4 bases from V and 4 bases from J, with 20 bases between. The CDR3 runs to 17 residues. This CDR3 is CASSSIIQSGPGNTIYF. The CDR3 bases are TGTGCCAGCAGCTCCATAATACAAAGCGGCCCAGGAAACACCATATATTTT.

The rearrangement uses TRBV7-2 and TRBJ2-2; TRBD2 is a possible D gene (6 bases). V lost 1 base to trimming and J lost 6 bases, with 12 bases between them. The length of the CDR3 is 15 residues. Per the germline V gene, CDR1 is SGHTA and CDR2 is FQGNSA. CDR3 coding DNA: TGTGCCAGCAGCTTAGGGGCTAGCGTTCCCGGGGAGCTGTTTTTT. It yields the protein CASSLGASVPGELFF.

V is TRBV9 and J is TRBJ2-5; D not certain. This CDR3 has 16 residues. Germline V gene lookup returns CDR1 SGDLS and CDR2 YYNGEE. The germline V and J ends were trimmed by 3 bases and 1 base, with 16 bases remaining between them. CDR3 DNA: TGTGCCAGCAGCGCTGGCAGAGTGATCAGCCAAGAGACCCAGTACTTC. This sequence encodes CASSAGRVISQETQYF.

The V call is TRBV9, the J call TRBJ2-7, with D perhaps assigned TRBD1 or TRBD2 (5 bases each). The ends were cut back, 4 bases at V and 3 bases at J, with 17 bases in the middle. Germline CDR1 SGDLS, CDR2 YYNGEE. The CDR3 consists of 15 residues. For the CDR3, the DNA is TGTGCCAGCAGCTATGGTCCGGGACCAGGCTACGAGCAGTACTTC. This sequence encodes CASSYGPGPGYEQYF.

The chain employs TRBV28 and TRBJ1-5; unclear D gene. This CDR3 comprises 14 residues. V dropped 7 bases and J dropped 1 base, with 11 bases sitting between them. The V gene's germline CDR1 is MDHEN and CDR2 SYDVKM. As DNA, the CDR3 is TGTGCCAGCATGGAAAGCAGAAGCAATCAGCCCCAGCATTTT. Translated: CASMESRSNQPQHF. Based on the CDR3 plus reference TRBV28 and TRBJ1-5, the full variable domain is DVKVTQSSRYLVKRTGEKVFLECVQDMDHENMFWYRQDPGLGLRLIYFSYDVKMKEKGDIPEGYSVSREKKERFSLILESASTNQTSMYLCASMESRSNQPQHFGDGTRLSIL.

This chain joins TRBV28 and TRBJ1-3; 9 nucleotides agree with TRBD1. Germline loops: CDR1 MDHEN, CDR2 SYDVKM. The J segment lost 2 bases and the V segment lost 4 bases, leaving 6 bases of the junction unmatched. CDR3 length: 16 amino acids. The CDR3 protein is CASSSDRGKPGNTIYF. In DNA, the CDR3 is TGTGCCAGCAGTTCAGACAGGGGGAAGCCTGGAAACACCATATATTTT.

The chain links TRBV4-3 to TRBJ2-7; D might be TRBD1 or TRBD2, each matching 6 bases. There are 16 residues in the CDR3. Germline V lookup: CDR1 LGHNA, CDR2 YSLEER. Trimming took off 0 bases at V and 7 bases at J, with 19 bases between the two ends. CDR3 sequence: CASSQDFSFEGGEQYF. The CDR3 DNA follows: TGCGCCAGCAGCCAAGATTTTAGCTTCGAAGGGGGGGAGCAGTACTTC.

This chain joins TRBV11-2 and TRBJ2-5, with D tentatively TRBD2 (5 bases). The CDR3 has 15 residues. CDR1 is SGHAT, CDR2 FQNNGV, per germline. V was clipped by 1 base and J by 0 bases, with 9 bases between them. CDR3 nucleotides: TGTGCCAGCAGCTTAGGAGCCGGGGACCAAGAGACCCAGTACTTC. Translating gives CASSLGAGDQETQYF.

The chain joins TRBV7-2 to TRBJ2-7; the match to TRBD2 covers 10 bases. Germline V gives CDR1 SGHTA, CDR2 FQGNSA. The CDR3 covers 15 residues. J lost 7 bases, V lost 6 bases, and 12 bases had no gene match. CDR3 in DNA: TGTGCCAGCAGTCTAAACCTCGGGACTAGCGAGGAGCAGTACTTC. It is translated as CASSLNLGTSEEQYF.

The count of this clone is one. The J gene is TRBJ1-3, the V gene TRBV4-1; D possibly corresponds to TRBD1 (5 bases). Trimming removed 3 bases at V and 0 bases at J, with 9 bases between. This CDR3 region has 15 residues. Per the germline V gene, CDR1 is MGHRA and CDR2 is YSYEKL. The CDR3 DNA is TGCGCCAGCAGCCAGGAGGACACCTCTGGAAACACCATATATTTT. Amino acids: CASSQEDTSGNTIYF.

Concerning this clone itself: The same CDR3 arises from other DNA sequences in this sample as well. In nucleotides, the CDR3 is TGCAGCGTTGTGAGGGCCGGGGAGCTGTTTTTT. Protein product: CSVVRAGELFF. The rearrangement joins TRBV29-1 to TRBJ2-2; D might be TRBD2 (5 bases). CDR3 length: 11 residues. Germline V CDR1 and CDR2: SQVTM, ANQGSEA. With 4 bases removed from V and 6 bases from J, the gap between germline ends came to 6 bases.

V and J are TRBV7-6 and TRBJ2-7; TRBD2 agrees at 13 bases. Germline values: CDR1 SGHVS, CDR2 FNYEAQ. V lost 5 bases and J lost 3; bases outside the gene matches: 10. This CDR3 has 17 amino acids. The CDR3 spells CASSHRQGLAGIYEQYF. DNA for the CDR3: TGTGCCAGCAGCCACCGACAGGGACTAGCGGGGATCTACGAGCAGTACTTC.

The genes are TRBV27 and TRBJ2-3; TRBD2 matches at 8 bases. V was clipped by 1 base and J by 1 base; unmatched bases: 10. CDR3 size: 18 residues. The germline V gene encodes CDR1 MNHEY and CDR2 SMNVEV (reference sequence). CDR3 residues: CASSLFVSGGAGTDTQYF. The CDR3 DNA sequence: TGTGCCAGCAGTTTATTTGTCTCGGGAGGGGCTGGCACAGATACGCAGTATTTT.

The chain uses TRBV6-6 and TRBJ2-5; 10 nucleotides line up with TRBD2. V shed 7 bases and J 5 bases; nucleotides not matched to a gene: 4. Germline assignment: CDR1 MNHNY and CDR2 SVGAGI (reference sequence). The CDR3 is 13 amino acids. Here the CDR3 DNA reads TGTGCCAGCAATCTAGCGGGAGTTGAGACCCAGTACTTC. Translated, it gives CASNLAGVETQYF.

The gene calls are TRBV4-1 and TRBJ2-4; D unresolved. Trimming stripped 0 bases from V and 8 bases from J, with 5 bases between. CDR3 length: 12 residues. CDR1 and CDR2 (germline): MGHRA, YSYEKL. This chain's CDR3 is CASSQDPHIQYF. CDR3 nucleotides: TGCGCCAGCAGCCAAGATCCCCACATTCAGTACTTC.